The clone carrying this T cell receptor beta chain was found once. Clones were sequenced by immunoSEQ multiplex PCR, and TCRdb holds only the in-frame ones, with some missing. The sample holds 100,000 to 150,000 clones; about 89% are singletons and the top ten take over 10%. These data come from a study of blood T cell repertoires in COVID-19. Trimming took 4 bases from V and 6 from J; bases not matched to a gene: 6. The CDR3 consists of 14 residues. Germline V gene data show CDR1 as SGHNT and CDR2 as YYREEE (reference sequence). Sequencing was carried out using peripheral blood. This receptor was obtained from a woman in her seventies with COVID-19, enrolled during active disease. The chain joins TRBV5-4 to TRBJ2-1, with 8 bases identical to TRBD2. In DNA, the CDR3 is TGTGCCAGCAGCCCTCAAAGCGGGGGCAATGAGCAGTTCTTC. Translated, it gives CASSPQSGGNEQFF.